This T cell receptor (beta chain) was obtained from a study of neurological immune-mediated disorders. Study findings and constraints: Private repertoires in all groups were suggested by the absence of shared CDR3 amino acid sequences among expanded clones across subjects.

Note on this clonotype: Its antigen is not identified.

Libraries from sorted cells used about a million T cells (CD4+ or CD8+). Trimming left V 2 bases short and J 6 bases short, with 15 bases between. Germline assignment: CDR1 DFQATT and CDR2 SNEGSKA (reference sequence). The CDR3 runs to 14 residues. MiXCR was run by TCRdb on the 5' RACE reads, yielding one entry per CDR3 protein. The sample lists roughly 18,000 distinct CDR3 sequences; 14% were seen once. The sequence was collected from a woman aged 60-70 years with HTLV-1-associated myelopathy (HAM/TSP). The chain carries TRBV20-1 and TRBJ2-3; perhaps D is TRBD1 or TRBD2 (5 bases each). The sample taken for sequencing was CD4+ T cells from blood. As DNA, the CDR3 is TGCAGTGCTAGACGGGACGCATACGCGGATACGCAGTATTTT. Residues: CSARRDAYADTQYF.